The 28 T cell receptor beta chains below come from one sample, sequenced in a study of shared clonotypes between healthy human individuals. TCRdb's table, derived via immunoSEQ multiplex PCR, lists solely in-frame clones and lacks some. This sample has over 2 million clones; 85% to 95% occur once, and the top ten carry 0.3% to 0.45%. The sample was naive CD4+ T cells from PBMCs. As for subset: CD45RA+ positively selected. The receptor set was obtained from a man younger than 35 in good health. Some clones in this sample may be carry-over from other donors' samples.

The rearrangement links TRBV28 to TRBJ2-3, with 9 bases that match TRBD1. The CDR3 loop spans 15 amino acids. The ends lost 10 bases at V and 6 bases at J; junction bases unmatched: 14. The germline V gene has CDR1 MDHEN and CDR2 SYDVKM. CDR3 bases: TGTGCCACCAATCGGCCGGGACAGGGTACCGATACGCAGTATTTT. Its protein product is CATNRPGQGTDTQYF.

The chain recombines TRBV7-3 with TRBJ2-5; TRBD2 matches 7 bases. J was trimmed by 4 bases and V by 1 base; bases with no gene match: 6. Germline V CDR1 and CDR2: SGHTA, FQGTGA. This CDR3 is built from 15 residues. DNA of the CDR3: TGTGCCAGCAGCTTAAACGGCGGGAGCTTAGAGACCCAGTACTTC. Translated: CASSLNGGSLETQYF.

The chain links TRBV18 to TRBJ2-5; D might be TRBD1 (6 bases). This CDR3 contains 15 residues. With 0 bases removed from V and 2 bases from J, the gap between germline ends came to 10 bases. Germline lookup yields CDR1 KGHSH and CDR2 LQKENI. CDR3 loop: CASSPPGTQQETQYF. CDR3 nucleotides: TGTGCCAGCTCACCACCCGGGACACAGCAAGAGACCCAGTACTTC.

This CDR3 is CASSEGSTGVLWAQYF. For the CDR3, the DNA is TGTGCCAGCAGTGAAGGTTCCACAGGGGTCTTGTGGGCCCAGTACTTC. This rearrangement joins TRBV6-1 to TRBJ2-5; 7 nucleotides agree with TRBD1. Trimming removed 1 base from V and 9 bases from J; junction bases left unmatched: 14. The CDR3 has 16 amino acids. Germline CDR1 and CDR2: MNHNS and SASEGT.

This clone was counted a single time. The same CDR3 is also encoded by other DNA sequences in this sample. The chain uses TRBV28 and TRBJ2-3; D is undetermined. The germline CDR1 and CDR2 sequences are MDHEN and SYDVKM. V was trimmed by 7 bases and J by 3 bases, leaving 8 bases between them. The CDR3 is 12 residues long. Written as DNA, the CDR3 is TGTGCCAGCACCACGGATACAGATACGCAGTATTTT. Translating gives CASTTDTDTQYF.

CDR3 region: CARSFYGQHYGYTF. CDR3 bases: TGTGCCAGAAGCTTCTACGGGCAGCACTATGGCTACACCTTC. This sequence joins TRBV5-3 and TRBJ1-2; D is unresolved. TRBV5-3 is recorded as an ORF, its role being uncertain. The CDR3 is 14 amino acids. V lost 2 bases to trimming and J lost 3 bases, with 11 bases between them.

The chain is built from TRBV15 and TRBJ1-4, with D possibly TRBD1 on 5 matching bases. Trimming shortened V by 4 bases and J by 3 bases, and 15 bases separated the two germline ends. CDR1 LNHNV and CDR2 YYDKDF come from the germline V gene (reference sequence). The CDR3 is 16 residues long. CDR3 bases: TGTGCCACCAGCAAGTCACCAGGGAGGGCTAATGAAAAACTGTTTTTT. This encodes CATSKSPGRANEKLFF. Looking up the rest from reference TRBV15 and TRBJ1-4 gives the full variable domain: DAMVIQNPRYQVTQFGKPVTLSCSQTLNHNVMYWYQQKSSQAPKLLFHYYDKDFNNEADTPDNFQSRRPNTSFCFLDIRSPGLGDTAMYLCATSKSPGRANEKLFFGSGTQLSVL.

The rearrangement joins TRBV6-6 to TRBJ2-7, with 7 bases matching TRBD1. The CDR3 runs to 14 residues. The V segment lost 1 base and the J segment 1 base; nucleotides outside the gene matches: 1. Germline loops: CDR1 MNHNY, CDR2 SVGAGI (reference sequence). The CDR3 DNA reads TGTGCCAGCAGTTACTGGGACAGATCCTACGAGCAGTACTTC. Its protein product is CASSYWDRSYEQYF.

The chain's CDR3 is CASTIPGQSYGYTF. The CDR3 DNA follows: TGTGCCAGCACCATTCCGGGACAGAGCTATGGCTACACCTTC. V gene TRBV28 combines with J gene TRBJ1-2; TRBD1 matches 7 bases. The CDR3 is 14 amino acids. Germline V gene lookup returns CDR1 MDHEN and CDR2 SYDVKM. V dropped 7 bases and J dropped 4; count of bases not matched to a gene: 9.

The V call is TRBV10-3, the J call TRBJ1-5; D possibly corresponds to TRBD1 (5 bases). The CDR3 consists of 15 residues. The V gene's germline CDR1 is ENHRY and CDR2 SYGVKD. Trimming took off 4 bases at V and 4 bases at J, with 14 bases between the two ends. The CDR3: CAISAAQGRNQPQHF. In DNA, the CDR3 is TGTGCCATCAGTGCCGCGCAGGGCCGAAATCAGCCCCAGCATTTT.

The chain carries TRBV2 and TRBJ1-5; D perhaps matches TRBD1 (5 bases). CDR3 length equals 17 residues. The ends were cut back, 3 bases at V and 0 bases at J, with 15 bases in the middle. Germline V gene sequence: CDR1 SNHLY, CDR2 FYNNEI. The CDR3, as DNA: TGTGCCAGCAGTGACGGCAGGGAATTCGATAGCAATCAGCCCCAGCATTTT. As protein: CASSDGREFDSNQPQHF.

The chain employs TRBV2 and TRBJ1-5; no clear D gene. The germline gives CDR1 SNHLY, CDR2 FYNNEI. CDR3 length equals 14 residues. Trimming shortened V by 2 bases and J by 2 bases, and 7 bases separated the two germline ends. CDR3 loop: CASSESGGNQPQHF. CDR3 DNA sequence: TGTGCCAGCAGTGAAAGTGGGGGCAATCAGCCCCAGCATTTT.

This chain connects TRBV27 to TRBJ2-6, with TRBD1 matching over 8 bases. The CDR3 totals 18 residues. In germline, CDR1 is MNHEY, CDR2 SMNVEV (reference sequence). V shed 6 bases, J shed 4 bases, and the junction held 14 bases outside the gene matches. Here the CDR3 reads CASSSRDRPFWGANVLTF. The CDR3, as DNA: TGTGCCAGCAGCTCCCGGGACAGGCCTTTCTGGGGGGCCAACGTCCTGACTTTC.

The chain couples TRBV18 to TRBJ1-1; D gene ambiguous. Deletions cut 3 bases from V and 1 base from J, with 12 bases between. This CDR3 has 15 amino acids. Germline V gene lookup returns CDR1 KGHSH and CDR2 LQKENI. CDR3 region: CASSPLVGANTEAFF. CDR3 DNA sequence: TGTGCCAGCTCACCGTTGGTTGGTGCGAACACTGAAGCTTTCTTT.

The chain recombines TRBV5-4 with TRBJ1-1; possible D gene TRBD1, 5 bases. The CDR3 covers 14 residues. Deletions cut 7 bases from V and 1 base from J, with 14 bases between. Germline CDR1 SGHNT, CDR2 YYREEE (reference sequence). CDR3 amino acids: CASQPGQQNTEAFF. The CDR3 nucleotides read TGTGCCAGCCAACCCGGACAACAGAACACTGAAGCTTTCTTT.

This clone appeared a single time. The chain uses TRBV18 and TRBJ2-2; 8 bases align to TRBD2. Germline V CDR1 and CDR2: KGHSH, LQKENI. The CDR3 extends over 15 amino acids. With V trimmed by 4 bases and J by 6 bases, 7 bases remained unmatched. This CDR3 is CASSLSAGLAGELFF. CDR3 nucleotides: TGTGCCAGCTCACTTAGCGCGGGACTAGCCGGGGAGCTGTTTTTT.

The sample holds one count of this clone. This CDR3 reads CASSLGHSDYGYTF. Here the CDR3 DNA reads TGTGCCAGCAGCTTAGGACACAGCGACTATGGCTACACCTTC. The rearrangement links TRBV7-8 to TRBJ1-2; D call uncertain. CDR1 is SGHVS and CDR2 is FQNEAQ in the germline V gene. Deletions cut 1 base from V and 3 bases from J, with 9 bases between. CDR3 length: 14 residues.

This chain joins TRBV29-1 and TRBJ1-2; D not certain. This CDR3 has 13 amino acids. Germline CDR1 and CDR2: SQVTM and ANQGSEA. V lost 1 base and J 7 bases, leaving 13 bases between the germline ends. CDR3 in amino acids: CSVEGRRPFGYTF. CDR3 DNA sequence: TGCAGCGTTGAAGGACGGCGGCCCTTTGGCTACACCTTC.

V usage is TRBV6-6 and J usage is TRBJ1-2, with D possibly matching TRBD1 (6 bases). The CDR3 runs 14 residues. The V gene's germline CDR1 is MNHNY and CDR2 SVGAGI (reference sequence). Trimming cost V 7 bases and J 3 bases, with 15 bases left between them. CDR3 sequence (DNA): TGTGCCAGCACCCCCGGGGACATTGACTATGGCTACACCTTC. Translated: CASTPGDIDYGYTF.

This chain links TRBV7-3 with TRBJ2-3; no clear D gene. The CDR3 contains 16 residues. Germline values: CDR1 SGHTA, CDR2 FQGTGA. Trimming pared 2 bases from V and 0 bases from J, leaving 12 bases between. The CDR3 here is CASSLSRAVSTDTQYF. CDR3 nucleotide sequence: TGTGCCAGCAGCTTATCTAGGGCAGTTAGCACAGATACGCAGTATTTT.

The rearrangement links TRBV7-2 to TRBJ2-1; 12 nucleotides line up with TRBD2. This CDR3 contains 15 residues. The J segment lost 6 bases and the V segment lost 5 bases, leaving 5 bases of the junction unmatched. The germline V gene encodes CDR1 SGHTA and CDR2 FQGNSA. Here the CDR3 DNA reads TGTGCCAGCAGCCACCTAGCGGGAGGGCCCAATGAGCAGTTCTTC. The encoded protein is CASSHLAGGPNEQFF.

A note on this clone: Different DNA sequences within this sample yield the same CDR3. This sequence joins TRBV5-1 and TRBJ1-4; weak D call: TRBD1 (5 bases). Per the germline V gene, CDR1 is SGHRS and CDR2 is YFSETQ. This CDR3 contains 15 residues. V lost 0 bases, J lost 8 bases, and 14 bases lay in between. CDR3 bases: TGCGCCAGCAGCTTGGCCGGGACGGGAGACGAAAAACTGTTTTTT. Its translation is CASSLAGTGDEKLFF.

This chain uses TRBV27 with TRBJ1-1; D uncertain. This CDR3 spans 13 amino acids. The germline V and J ends were trimmed by 3 bases and 5 bases, with 10 bases remaining between them. Per the germline V gene, CDR1 is MNHEY and CDR2 is SMNVEV (reference sequence). The CDR3, as DNA: TGTGCCAGCAGTTTCCTGGACGGAACTGAAGCTTTCTTT. Its translation: CASSFLDGTEAFF.

With respect to this clone: Different DNA sequences within this sample yield the same CDR3. The J gene is TRBJ2-5, the V gene TRBV7-2, with 8 bases lining up with TRBD1. V shed 6 bases, J shed 5 bases, and the junction held 8 bases outside the gene matches. This CDR3 is built from 14 residues. The germline gives CDR1 SGHTA, CDR2 FQGNSA. The CDR3 sequence is CASSFDRGRETQYF. In DNA, the CDR3 is TGTGCCAGCAGTTTCGACAGGGGTCGTGAGACCCAGTACTTC. The variable domain in full, with the rest retrieved from reference TRBV7-2 and TRBJ2-5, is GAGVSQSPSNKVTEKGKDVELRCDPISGHTALYWYRQSLGQGLEFLIYFQGNSAPDKSGLPSDRFSAERTGGSVSTLTIQRTQQEDSAVYLCASSFDRGRETQYFGPGTRLLVL.

The chain combines TRBV6-5 with TRBJ1-3, with 12 bases fitting TRBD1. Germline V gene lookup returns CDR1 MNHEY and CDR2 SVGAGI. V lost 2 bases to trimming and J lost 8 bases; unmatched junction nucleotides: 7. The CDR3 has 16 residues. In nucleotides, the CDR3 is TGTGCCAGCAGTTACGAAGGGACAGGGGGCAGAGACACCATATATTTT. This sequence encodes CASSYEGTGGRDTIYF.

The V and J genes are TRBV29-1 and TRBJ2-7; a weak D match, TRBD2 (5 bases). From germline, CDR1 is SQVTM and CDR2 ANQGSEA. Trimming left V 2 bases short and J 7 bases short, with 12 bases between. This CDR3 region has 12 residues. The CDR3 bases are TGCAGCGTTGAATCCCGGGGAAGGGAGCAGTACTTC. It is translated as CSVESRGREQYF.

This clone was detected only once. This chain's CDR3 is CASSQGLAGVVREQFF. The CDR3 DNA is TGTGCCAGCAGTCAAGGACTAGCGGGAGTCGTAAGGGAGCAGTTCTTC. V usage is TRBV28 and J usage is TRBJ2-1; 13 bases match TRBD2. Per the germline V gene, CDR1 is MDHEN and CDR2 is SYDVKM. This CDR3 region has 16 residues. V lost 5 bases and J lost 10; bases outside the gene matches: 11. Variable domain in full (rest from reference TRBV28 and TRBJ2-1): DVKVTQSSRYLVKRTGEKVFLECVQDMDHENMFWYRQDPGLGLRLIYFSYDVKMKEKGDIPEGYSVSREKKERFSLILESASTNQTSMYLCASSQGLAGVVREQFFGPGTRLTVL.

This chain links TRBV27 with TRBJ1-3; the D gene is possibly TRBD1 (6 bases). The V and J ends lost 8 bases and 0 bases respectively, with 11 bases between them. Germline V lookup: CDR1 MNHEY, CDR2 SMNVEV (reference sequence). The CDR3 contains 14 residues. CDR3 loop: CASREGGSGNTIYF. Here the CDR3 DNA reads TGTGCCAGCCGGGAGGGGGGCTCTGGAAACACCATATATTTT.